This T cell receptor beta chain was obtained from a study of radiotherapy plus CTLA-4 blockade in lung cancer. Study details: Among all patients, approximately 18% showed objective responses, while about 34% had disease control.

The CDR3 length is 13 residues. The V gene's germline CDR1 is MNHEY and CDR2 SVGAGI. Trimming took off 7 bases at V and 2 bases at J, with 12 bases between the two ends. About this clone: Antigen: not known.

Focal radiation and CTLA-4 blockade (ipilimumab) were tested in chemo-refractory metastatic non-small-cell lung cancer patients. Whole-study findings and limits: The best predictor of response was reported to be early blood T cell clone dynamics, with interferon-beta. TCR clones originating in tumors grew in number in blood after radiotherapy plus ipilimumab.

Only in-frame clones appear in the TCRdb table, and some are missing; sequencing was by immunoSEQ multiplex PCR. The sample has about 85,000 clones, around 88% seen once; the top ten hold 2% to 2.5%. The clonotype originates from a human donor with non-small cell lung cancer who had a partial response to radiotherapy plus ipilimumab. The material was peripheral blood, obtained from a patient treated with radiotherapy plus ipilimumab. This chain connects TRBV6-5 to TRBJ2-7; no firm D call. The CDR3 reads CASTRPGTYEQYF. The CDR3 bases are TGTGCCAGCACCCGGCCGGGTACCTACGAGCAGTACTTC.